The TCR beta chain described here comes from a study of patients and donors after allogeneic stem cell transplantation. TCRdb processed the RT-PCR reads anew with MiXCR; each CDR3 protein has one entry. This sample has about 16,000 distinct CDR3 sequences; 27% occur once, and the top ten carry 35% to 40%. This clonotype was recorded many times. Germline lookup yields CDR1 MNHEY and CDR2 SVGEGT. Trimming took off 4 bases at V and 1 base at J, with 7 bases between the two ends. The CDR3 runs to 13 residues. Sequences were obtained from blood, either unsorted or a sorted T cell fraction (not recorded which). The chain combines TRBV6-2 or TRBV6-3 with TRBJ1-1; no clear D. The sequence was collected from a human donor who was either an allogeneic HSCT recipient or a stem cell or donor lymphocyte infusion donor (not recorded which). It is not recorded whose cells these are; they may come from a transplant donor. CDR3 sequence reads: CASSLWGNTEAFF. In DNA form, the CDR3 reads TGTGCCAGCAGTTTATGGGGGAACACTGAAGCTTTCTTT.